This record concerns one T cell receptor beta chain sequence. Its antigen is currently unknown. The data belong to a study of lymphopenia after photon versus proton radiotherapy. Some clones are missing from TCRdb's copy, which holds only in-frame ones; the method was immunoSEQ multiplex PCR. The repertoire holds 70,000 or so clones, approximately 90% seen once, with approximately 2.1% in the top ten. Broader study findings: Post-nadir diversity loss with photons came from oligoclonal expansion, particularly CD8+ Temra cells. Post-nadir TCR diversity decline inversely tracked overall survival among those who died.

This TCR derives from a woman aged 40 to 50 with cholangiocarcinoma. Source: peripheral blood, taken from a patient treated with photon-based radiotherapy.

The DNA for the CDR3 is TGTGCCAGCAGCGCCGGGACTAGCATTCGCGATGAGCAGTTCTTC. Translated: CASSAGTSIRDEQFF. The chain recombines TRBV11-3 with TRBJ2-1, with 9 bases matching TRBD2. The CDR3 consists of 15 residues. The V segment lost 5 bases and the J segment 8 bases; nucleotides outside the gene matches: 10. The germline gives CDR1 SGHNT, CDR2 YENEEA.